This T cell receptor beta chain is drawn from a study of T cell changes during pregnancy in multiple sclerosis. Only in-frame clones appear in the TCRdb table, and some are missing; sequencing was by immunoSEQ multiplex PCR. The sample comprises approximately 23,000 clones, approximately 91% of which are singletons, and approximately 0.63% rests with the top ten. CDR1 and CDR2 (germline): MNHEY, SMNVEV (reference sequence). V shed 3 bases and J shed 0 bases, with 16 bases lying between them. The CDR3 sequence is 17 residues long. This TCR was sampled from a female donor in good health, enrolled as a control in a pregnancy study. The source material was CD4+ T cells from peripheral blood mononuclear cells, sampled after pregnancy. The chain employs TRBV27 and TRBJ2-3; the D gene is possibly TRBD2 (6 bases). The CDR3 loop is CASSLVGRLHSTDTQYF. The CDR3 DNA reads TGTGCCAGCAGTTTGGTCGGGAGACTACATAGCACAGATACGCAGTATTTT.